What follows are 10 T cell receptor beta chains derived from one specimen sequenced in a study of T cells expressing NK-cell markers. TCRdb reprocessed the 5' RACE reads and keeps a single row for each CDR3 protein, giving no DNA. The sample has some 600,000 distinct CDR3 sequences, and its top ten clones hold about 3.6%. Sample: blood T cells: a sorted CD56 or NKG2C T cell subset, CD4+ or CD8+ T cells, or bulk PBMC T cells (not recorded which). Receptors originate from a man aged 18-30 years in good health.

This rearrangement joins TRBV6-5 to TRBJ2-1; TCRdb's D call of TRBD2 is untestable without DNA. The germline CDR1 and CDR2 sequences are MNHEY and SVGAGI. The CDR3 is 17 residues long. This chain's CDR3 is CASRPPLTSGRYNEQFF.

The chain recombines TRBV6-5 with TRBJ2-1; TCRdb lists TRBD1, though no DNA is available to test this call. CDR3 length equals 18 residues. Looked up from germline, CDR1 is MNHEY and CDR2 is SVGAGI. The CDR3 sequence is CASSFDGDERMWYNEQFF.

V usage is TRBV18 and J usage is TRBJ1-5; without DNA, the TCRdb call of TRBD1 cannot be checked. This CDR3 is built from 14 residues. Germline assignment: CDR1 KGHSH and CDR2 LQKENI. CDR3 protein: CASSARTGDQPQHF.

The J gene is TRBJ2-1, the V gene TRBV6-6; the TCRdb D gene call, TRBD1, has no DNA to confirm it. The CDR3 is 13 amino acids. CDR1 and CDR2 from the germline V gene are MNHNY and SVGAGI (reference sequence). CDR3 residues: CASGWRGPNEQFF.

This rearrangement joins TRBV27 to TRBJ2-4; TCRdb designates TRBD2, a call that cannot be tested without DNA. The CDR3 runs 12 residues. Per the germline V gene, CDR1 is MNHEY and CDR2 is SMNVEV (reference sequence). CDR3 in amino acids: CASSKTSGIKYF.

The V gene is TRBV2, the J gene TRBJ2-2; TCRdb lists TRBD1, though no DNA is available to test this call. Per germline, CDR1 SNHLY and CDR2 FYNNEI. This CDR3 is built from 14 residues. The CDR3 protein is CASTWTPNTGELFF.

The gene calls are TRBV2 and TRBJ2-7; TCRdb's D gene call, TRBD1, goes unchecked for lack of DNA. Germline-derived CDR1 and CDR2 are SNHLY and FYNNEI. The CDR3 runs to 15 residues. This CDR3 reads CASSEFQGTNYEQYF.

The rearrangement uses TRBV20-1 and TRBJ2-2; TCRdb calls TRBD1, which cannot be checked without DNA. The CDR3 has 15 amino acids. Germline CDR1 DFQATT, CDR2 SNEGSKA (reference sequence). CDR3 sequence: CSAKRPGQHTGELFF.

J is TRBJ2-3 and V is TRBV2. Germline V gene lookup returns CDR1 SNHLY and CDR2 FYNNEI. The CDR3 totals 14 residues. The CDR3 protein is CASSDYGDTDTQYF. Variable domain in full (rest from reference TRBV2 and TRBJ2-3): EPEVTQTPSHQVTQMGQEVILRCVPISNHLYFYWYRQILGQKVEFLVSFYNNEISEKSEIFDDQFSVERPDGSNFTLKIRSTKLEDSAMYFCASSDYGDTDTQYFGPGTRLTVL.

This chain joins TRBV6-5 and TRBJ1-1; TCRdb lists TRBD1, though no DNA is available to test this call. Germline CDR1 is MNHEY and CDR2 is SVGAGI. The CDR3 extends over 12 amino acids. This CDR3 reads CAIGWARAEAFF.